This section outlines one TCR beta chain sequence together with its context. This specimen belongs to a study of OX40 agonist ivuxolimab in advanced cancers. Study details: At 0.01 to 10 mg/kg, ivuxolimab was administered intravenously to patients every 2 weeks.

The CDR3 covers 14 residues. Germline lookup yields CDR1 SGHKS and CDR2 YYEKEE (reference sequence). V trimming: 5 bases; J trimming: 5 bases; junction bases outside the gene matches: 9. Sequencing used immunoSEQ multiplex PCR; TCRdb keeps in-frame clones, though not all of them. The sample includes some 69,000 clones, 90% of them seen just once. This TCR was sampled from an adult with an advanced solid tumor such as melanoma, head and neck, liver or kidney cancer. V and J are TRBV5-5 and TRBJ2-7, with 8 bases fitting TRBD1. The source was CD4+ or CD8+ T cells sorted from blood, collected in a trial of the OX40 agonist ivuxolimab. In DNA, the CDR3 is TGTGCCAGCAGTCTACAGGGGGTAATCGACGAGCAGTACTTC. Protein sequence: CASSLQGVIDEQYF.